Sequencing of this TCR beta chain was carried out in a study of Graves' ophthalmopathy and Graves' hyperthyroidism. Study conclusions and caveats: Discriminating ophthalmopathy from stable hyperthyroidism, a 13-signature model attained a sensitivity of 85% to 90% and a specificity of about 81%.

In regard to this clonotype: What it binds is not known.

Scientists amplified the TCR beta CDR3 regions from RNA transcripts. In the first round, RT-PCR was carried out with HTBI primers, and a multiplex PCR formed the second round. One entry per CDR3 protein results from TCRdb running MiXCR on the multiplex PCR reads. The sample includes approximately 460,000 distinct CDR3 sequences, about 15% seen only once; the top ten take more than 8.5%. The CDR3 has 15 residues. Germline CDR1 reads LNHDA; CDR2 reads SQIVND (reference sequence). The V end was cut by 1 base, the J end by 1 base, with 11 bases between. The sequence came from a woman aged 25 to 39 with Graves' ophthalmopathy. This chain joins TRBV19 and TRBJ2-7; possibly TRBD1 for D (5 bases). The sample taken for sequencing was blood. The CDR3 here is CASSIVGRQSYEQYF. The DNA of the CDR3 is TGTGCCAGTAGTATAGTCGGGCGACAGTCCTACGAGCAGTACTTC.